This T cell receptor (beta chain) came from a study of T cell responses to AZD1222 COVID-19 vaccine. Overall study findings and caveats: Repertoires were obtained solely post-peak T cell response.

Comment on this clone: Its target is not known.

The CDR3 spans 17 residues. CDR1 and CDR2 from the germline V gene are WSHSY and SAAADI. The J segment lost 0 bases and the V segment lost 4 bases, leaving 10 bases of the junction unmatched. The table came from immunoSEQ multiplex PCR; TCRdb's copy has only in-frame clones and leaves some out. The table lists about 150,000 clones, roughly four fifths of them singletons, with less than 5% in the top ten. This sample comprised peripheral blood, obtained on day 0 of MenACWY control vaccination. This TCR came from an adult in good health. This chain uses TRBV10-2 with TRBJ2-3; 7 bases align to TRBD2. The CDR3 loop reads CASSGGGGLTSTDTQYF. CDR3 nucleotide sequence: TGCGCCAGCAGTGGAGGCGGGGGATTAACTAGCACAGATACGCAGTATTTT.